The 12 T cell receptor beta chains presented below share a single source sample, sequenced in a study of human T cells and chemical hapten exposure (dated by TCRdb to the early 2020s). What the time point label conveys for this sample: pre-sensitization, week 0. Sample treatment or condition, as interpreted from the label and publication: therapeutic diphenylcyclopropenone sensitization with weekly scalp DPC. The library relied on RACE. The run used a NextSeq 500. TCRdb redid the processing of the public reads, applying fastp at Q25 and MiXCR, and retained in-frame beta chains. One record per CDR3 amino acid sequence lists the most common genes and DNA. The sample data list 180,000 or so distinct CDR3 sequences, and under 35% of these were observed just once. Under 3% of the sample goes to the ten largest clones. The specimen was whole blood, collected in connection with sensitization to the hapten diphenylcyclopropenone (DPC). The receptors come from a woman under 40 with alopecia areata. Some clones in this sample may be carry-over from other donors' samples.

The chain couples TRBV24-1 to TRBJ2-2; D perhaps matches TRBD1 (6 bases). V lost 6 bases, J lost 5 bases, and 12 bases lay in between. The germline V gene has CDR1 KGHDR and CDR2 SFDVKD. The CDR3 contains 14 residues. CDR3 bases: TGTGCCACCAGTAAGACAGGCGGAACCGGGGAGCTGTTTTTT. Its protein product is CATSKTGGTGELFF.

This chain links TRBV12-3 or TRBV12-4 with TRBJ2-3; D remains unclear. The length of the CDR3 is 16 residues. With 4 bases removed from V and 3 bases from J, the gap between germline ends came to 17 bases. This chain's CDR3 is CASSSFASLGTDTQYF. DNA of the CDR3: TGTGCCAGCAGTTCCTTTGCCAGCTTGGGTACAGATACGCAGTATTTT.

This chain joins TRBV18 and TRBJ2-3, with D possibly matching TRBD1 (6 bases). V gave up 8 bases and J gave up 0 bases, with 15 bases separating them. The germline V gene encodes CDR1 KGHSH and CDR2 LQKENI. The CDR3 spans 15 residues. CDR3 coding DNA: TGTGCCAGCAACGCCGGGACAAGCAGCACAGATACGCAGTATTTT. Translating it yields CASNAGTSSTDTQYF.

The V and J genes are TRBV12-3 or TRBV12-4 and TRBJ1-1; TRBD1 is a possible D gene (5 bases). There are 14 residues in the CDR3. Deletions cut 3 bases from V and 4 bases from J, with 12 bases between. CDR3 sequence: CASSFSRGVTEAFF. CDR3 DNA: TGTGCCAGCAGTTTTTCCCGGGGGGTCACTGAAGCTTTCTTT.

In its sample, this clonotype was seen a few times. The chain employs TRBV4-2 and TRBJ2-7, with 7 bases matching TRBD2. J was trimmed by 4 bases and V by 0 bases; bases with no gene match: 9. Germline V gene data show CDR1 as LGHNA and CDR2 as YNFKEQ. There are 16 residues in the CDR3. For the CDR3, the DNA is TGTGCCAGCAGCCAAGATCCCAGGCGGGAGTATTACGAGCAGTACTTC. It encodes CASSQDPRREYYEQYF.

This clonotype was recorded a few times. The V and J genes are TRBV7-3 and TRBJ2-5, with D unclear. Germline V gives CDR1 SGHTA, CDR2 FQGTGA. V was shortened by 1 base and J by 2 bases, with 14 bases between the two germline ends. The CDR3 runs 16 residues. The CDR3 loop is CASSLRGSGFQETQYF. The CDR3 DNA reads as TGTGCCAGCAGCTTAAGGGGTTCTGGTTTTCAAGAGACCCAGTACTTC.

The chain has TRBV29-1 and TRBJ1-4; tentative D call: TRBD1 (6 bases). V was cut by 4 bases and J by 5 bases, with 17 bases left in between. CDR3 length: 15 residues. CDR1 is SQVTM and CDR2 is ANQGSEA in the germline V gene. CDR3 bases: TGCAGCGTTGGCGCGGGGGGGCTAGGAAATGAAAAACTGTTTTTT. Residues: CSVGAGGLGNEKLFF.

The V call is TRBV5-8, the J call TRBJ2-7; 8 nucleotides line up with TRBD1. V was clipped by 2 bases and J by 6 bases; unmatched bases: 10. The germline V gene has CDR1 SGHTS and CDR2 YDEGEE. The CDR3 totals 15 residues. The CDR3 loop is CASSFPGQGAFEQYF. The DNA of the CDR3 is TGTGCCAGCAGCTTTCCGGGGCAGGGGGCTTTCGAGCAGTACTTC.

This clonotype has just a few counts. Here the CDR3 reads CASSPLQGRGDNEQFF. As DNA, the CDR3 is TGTGCCAGCAGCCCCCTCCAAGGGCGGGGGGACAATGAGCAGTTCTTC. The chain recombines TRBV11-2 with TRBJ2-1; 8 bases map to TRBD2. V lost 5 bases, J lost 5 bases, and 11 bases stayed unmatched. Per the germline V gene, CDR1 is SGHAT and CDR2 is FQNNGV. The CDR3 consists of 16 residues.

This clonotype was seen a few times. V usage is TRBV20-1 and J usage is TRBJ2-3, with TRBD1 matching over 9 bases. CDR3 size: 17 residues. The ends lost 4 bases at V and 2 bases at J; junction bases unmatched: 13. Germline V lookup: CDR1 DFQATT, CDR2 SNEGSKA (reference sequence). The CDR3 sequence is CSAKIHFGQGFTDTQYF. In nucleotides, the CDR3 is TGCAGTGCTAAGATTCATTTCGGACAGGGGTTCACAGATACGCAGTATTTT.

This clonotype was counted only a few times. The chain joins TRBV7-8 to TRBJ1-5; possible D gene TRBD1, 6 bases. V lost 4 bases, J lost 0 bases, and 19 bases lay in between. In germline, CDR1 is SGHVS, CDR2 FQNEAQ. The CDR3 consists of 18 residues. The CDR3 sequence is CASSSWTEDGYSNQPQHF. The CDR3 DNA reads TGTGCCAGCAGCTCCTGGACAGAGGACGGCTATAGCAATCAGCCCCAGCATTTT.

The rearrangement joins TRBV29-1 to TRBJ1-2; 8 nucleotides line up with TRBD1. CDR1 and CDR2 (germline): SQVTM, ANQGSEA. The CDR3 runs to 12 residues. J lost 5 bases, V lost 6 bases, and 5 bases had no gene match. CDR3 loop: CSVQGARYGYTF. CDR3 DNA sequence: TGCAGCGTCCAGGGGGCGCGGTATGGCTACACCTTC. Using reference TRBV29-1 and TRBJ1-2 for the parts outside the CDR3, the full variable domain is SAVISQKPSRDICQRGTSLTIQCQVDSQVTMMFWYRQQPGQSLTLIATANQGSEATYESGFVIDKFPISRPNLTFSTLTVSNMSPEDSSIYLCSVQGARYGYTFGSGTRLTVV.